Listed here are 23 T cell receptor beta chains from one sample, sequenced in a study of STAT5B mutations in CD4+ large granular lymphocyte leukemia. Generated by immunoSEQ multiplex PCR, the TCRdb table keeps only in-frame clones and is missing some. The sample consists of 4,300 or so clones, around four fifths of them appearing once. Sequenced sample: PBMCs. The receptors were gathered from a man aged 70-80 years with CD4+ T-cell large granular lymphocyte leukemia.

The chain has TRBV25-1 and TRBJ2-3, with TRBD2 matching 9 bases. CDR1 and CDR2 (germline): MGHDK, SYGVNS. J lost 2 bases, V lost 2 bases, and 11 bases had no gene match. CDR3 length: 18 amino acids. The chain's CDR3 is CASSEGIGAGGYTDTQYF. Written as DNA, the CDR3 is TGTGCCAGCAGTGAAGGGATAGGAGCGGGAGGATACACAGATACGCAGTATTTT.

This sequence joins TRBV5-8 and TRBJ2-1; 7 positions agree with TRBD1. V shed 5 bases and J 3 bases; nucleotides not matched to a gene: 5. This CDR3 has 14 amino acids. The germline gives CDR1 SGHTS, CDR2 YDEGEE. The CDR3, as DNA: TGTGCCAGCAGACCCAGGGGGTTCTACAATGAGCAGTTCTTC. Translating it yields CASRPRGFYNEQFF.

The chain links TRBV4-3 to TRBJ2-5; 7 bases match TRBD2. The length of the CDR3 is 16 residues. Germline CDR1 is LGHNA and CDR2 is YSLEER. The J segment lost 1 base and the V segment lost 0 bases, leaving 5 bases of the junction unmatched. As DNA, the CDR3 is TGCGCCAGCAGCCAAGATTTGGGGGGGGGCCAAGAGACCCAGTACTTC. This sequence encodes CASSQDLGGGQETQYF.

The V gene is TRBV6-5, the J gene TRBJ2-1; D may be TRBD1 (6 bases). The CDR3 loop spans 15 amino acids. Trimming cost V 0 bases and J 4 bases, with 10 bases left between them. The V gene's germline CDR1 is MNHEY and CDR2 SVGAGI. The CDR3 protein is CASSYSGGIYNEQFF. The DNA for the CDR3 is TGTGCCAGCAGTTACTCAGGGGGAATTTACAATGAGCAGTTCTTC.

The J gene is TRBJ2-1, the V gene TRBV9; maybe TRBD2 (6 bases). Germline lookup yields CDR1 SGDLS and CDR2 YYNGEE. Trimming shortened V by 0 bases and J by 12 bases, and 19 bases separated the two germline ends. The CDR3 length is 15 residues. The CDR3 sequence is CASSVDGTGNERQFF. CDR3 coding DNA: TGTGCCAGCAGCGTAGACGGGACTGGGAATGAGCGGCAGTTCTTC.

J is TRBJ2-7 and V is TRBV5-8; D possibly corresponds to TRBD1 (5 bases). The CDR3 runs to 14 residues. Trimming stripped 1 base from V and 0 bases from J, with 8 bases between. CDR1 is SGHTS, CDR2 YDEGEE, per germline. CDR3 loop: CASSLSGNSYEQYF. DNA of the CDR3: TGTGCCAGCAGCTTGTCAGGGAACTCCTACGAGCAGTACTTC. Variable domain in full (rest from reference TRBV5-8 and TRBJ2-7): EAGVTQSPTHLIKTRGQQATLRCSPISGHTSVYWYQQALGLGLQFLLWYDEGEERNRGNFPPRFSGRQFPNYSSELNVNALELEDSALYLCASSLSGNSYEQYFGPGTRLTVT.

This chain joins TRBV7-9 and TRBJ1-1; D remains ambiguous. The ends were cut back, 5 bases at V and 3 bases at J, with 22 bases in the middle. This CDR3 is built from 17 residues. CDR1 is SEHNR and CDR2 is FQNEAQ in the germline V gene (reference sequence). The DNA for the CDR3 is TGTGCCAGCAGCCCAACCCTCCGAGGGCGAGGTGACACTGAAGCTTTCTTT. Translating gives CASSPTLRGRGDTEAFF. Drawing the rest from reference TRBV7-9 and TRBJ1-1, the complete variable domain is DTGVSQNPRHKITKRGQNVTFRCDPISEHNRLYWYRQTLGQGPEFLTYFQNEAQLEKSRLLSDRFSAERPKGSFSTLEIQRTEQGDSAMYLCASSPTLRGRGDTEAFFGQGTRLTVV.

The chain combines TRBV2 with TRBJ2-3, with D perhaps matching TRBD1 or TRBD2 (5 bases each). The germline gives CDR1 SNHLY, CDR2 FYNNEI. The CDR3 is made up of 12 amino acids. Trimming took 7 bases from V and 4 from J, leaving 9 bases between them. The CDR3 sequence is CASIEGPDTQYF. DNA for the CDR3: TGTGCCAGCATCGAGGGGCCAGATACGCAGTATTTT. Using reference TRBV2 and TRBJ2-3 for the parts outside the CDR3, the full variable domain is EPEVTQTPSHQVTQMGQEVILRCVPISNHLYFYWYRQILGQKVEFLVSFYNNEISEKSEIFDDQFSVERPDGSNFTLKIRSTKLEDSAMYFCASIEGPDTQYFGPGTRLTVL.

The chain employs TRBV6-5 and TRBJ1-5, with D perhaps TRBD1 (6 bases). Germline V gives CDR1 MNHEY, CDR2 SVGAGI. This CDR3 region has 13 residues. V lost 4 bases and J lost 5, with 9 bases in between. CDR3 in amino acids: CASSLQGHQPQHF. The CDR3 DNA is TGTGCCAGCAGTTTACAGGGACATCAGCCCCAGCATTTT.

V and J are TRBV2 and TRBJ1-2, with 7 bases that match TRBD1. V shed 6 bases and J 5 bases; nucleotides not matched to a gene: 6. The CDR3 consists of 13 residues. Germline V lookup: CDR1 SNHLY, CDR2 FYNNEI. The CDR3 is CASSDRVGYGYTF. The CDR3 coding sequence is TGTGCCAGCAGCGACAGGGTTGGGTATGGCTACACCTTC.

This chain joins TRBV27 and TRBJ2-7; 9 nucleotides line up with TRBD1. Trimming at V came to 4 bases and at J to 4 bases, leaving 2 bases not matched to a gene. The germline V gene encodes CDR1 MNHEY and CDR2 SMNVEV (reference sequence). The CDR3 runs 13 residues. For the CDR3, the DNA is TGTGCCAGCAGTTCCGGACAGGGGTACGAGCAGTACTTC. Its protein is CASSSGQGYEQYF.

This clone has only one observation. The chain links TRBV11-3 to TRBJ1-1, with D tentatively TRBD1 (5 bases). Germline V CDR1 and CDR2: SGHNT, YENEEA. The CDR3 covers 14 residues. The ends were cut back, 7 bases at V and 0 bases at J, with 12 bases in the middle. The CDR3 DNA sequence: TGTGCCAGCACCTCATGGGGGGTGAACACTGAAGCTTTCTTT. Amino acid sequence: CASTSWGVNTEAFF.

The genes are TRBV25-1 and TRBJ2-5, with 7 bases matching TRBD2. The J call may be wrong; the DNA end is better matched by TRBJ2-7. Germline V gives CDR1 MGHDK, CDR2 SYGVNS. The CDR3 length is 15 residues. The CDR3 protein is CASSEYGEGSYEQYF. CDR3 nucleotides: TGTGCCAGCAGTGAATATGGGGAGGGAAGCTACGAGCAGTACTTC.

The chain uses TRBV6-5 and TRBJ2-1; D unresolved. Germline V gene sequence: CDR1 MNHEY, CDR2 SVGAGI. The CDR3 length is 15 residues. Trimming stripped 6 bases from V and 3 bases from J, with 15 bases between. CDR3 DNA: TGTGCCAGCAGCACCCTGAGTGGGGACTACAATGAGCAGTTCTTC. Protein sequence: CASSTLSGDYNEQFF.

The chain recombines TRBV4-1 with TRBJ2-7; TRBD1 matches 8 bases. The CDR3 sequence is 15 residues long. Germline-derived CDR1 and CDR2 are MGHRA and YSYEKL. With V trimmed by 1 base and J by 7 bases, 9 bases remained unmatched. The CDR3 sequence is CASSQAKDRVGEQYF. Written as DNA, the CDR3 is TGCGCCAGCAGCCAAGCTAAGGACAGGGTTGGAGAGCAGTACTTC.

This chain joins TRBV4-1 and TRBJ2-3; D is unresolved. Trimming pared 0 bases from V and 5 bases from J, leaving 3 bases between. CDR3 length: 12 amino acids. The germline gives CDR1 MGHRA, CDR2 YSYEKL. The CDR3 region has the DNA TGCGCCAGCAGCCAAGATTTAGATACGCAGTATTTT. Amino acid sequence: CASSQDLDTQYF.

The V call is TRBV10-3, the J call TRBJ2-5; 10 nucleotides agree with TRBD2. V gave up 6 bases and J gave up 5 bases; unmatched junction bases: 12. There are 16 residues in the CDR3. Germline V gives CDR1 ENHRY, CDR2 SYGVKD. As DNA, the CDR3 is TGTGCCATCAGCGGTTCCGGGACTAGCGTATTGGAGACCCAGTACTTC. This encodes CAISGSGTSVLETQYF.

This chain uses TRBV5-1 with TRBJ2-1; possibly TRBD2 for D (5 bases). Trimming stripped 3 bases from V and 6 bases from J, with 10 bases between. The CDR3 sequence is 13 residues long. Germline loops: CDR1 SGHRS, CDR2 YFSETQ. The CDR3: CASSWERVNEQFF. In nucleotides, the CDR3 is TGCGCCAGCAGCTGGGAGAGAGTCAATGAGCAGTTCTTC.

The CDR3 loop is CASSDSGSTGELFF. CDR3 coding DNA: TGTGCCAGCAGTGACTCGGGATCCACCGGGGAGCTGTTTTTT. The chain employs TRBV6-4 and TRBJ2-2, with unresolved D. The CDR3 extends over 14 amino acids. Germline CDR1 is MRHNA and CDR2 is SNTAGT. The germline V and J ends were trimmed by 0 bases and 4 bases, with 6 bases remaining between them.

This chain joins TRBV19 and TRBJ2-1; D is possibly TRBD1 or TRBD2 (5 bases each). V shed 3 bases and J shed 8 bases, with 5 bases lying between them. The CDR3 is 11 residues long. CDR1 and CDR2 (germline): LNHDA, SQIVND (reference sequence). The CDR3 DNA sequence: TGTGCCAGTAGTATGGGGGATGAGCAGTTCTTC. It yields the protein CASSMGDEQFF. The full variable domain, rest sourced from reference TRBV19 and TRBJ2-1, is DGGITQSPKYLFRKEGQNVTLSCEQNLNHDAMYWYRQDPGQGLRLIYYSQIVNDFQKGDIAEGYSVSREKKESFPLTVTSAQKNPTAFYLCASSMGDEQFFGPGTRLTVL.

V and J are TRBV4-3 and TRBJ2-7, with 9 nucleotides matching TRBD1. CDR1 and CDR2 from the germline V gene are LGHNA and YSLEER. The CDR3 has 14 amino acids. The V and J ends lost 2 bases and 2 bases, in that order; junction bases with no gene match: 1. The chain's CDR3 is CASSQYRGPYEQYF. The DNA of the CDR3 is TGCGCCAGCAGCCAATACAGGGGGCCCTACGAGCAGTACTTC.

The CDR3 is CASSPRDRGKETQYF. The CDR3 DNA reads TGCGCCAGCAGCCCCCGGGACAGGGGCAAAGAGACCCAGTACTTC. V is TRBV4-1 and J is TRBJ2-5, with 10 bases matching TRBD1. Germline values: CDR1 MGHRA, CDR2 YSYEKL. V was pared by 4 bases and J by 3 bases, with 5 bases of the junction left unmatched. The CDR3 loop spans 15 amino acids.

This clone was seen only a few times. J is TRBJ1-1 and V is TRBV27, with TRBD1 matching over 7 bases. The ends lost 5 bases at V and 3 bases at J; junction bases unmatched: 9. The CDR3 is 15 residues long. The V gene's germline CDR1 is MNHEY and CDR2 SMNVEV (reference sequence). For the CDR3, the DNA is TGTGCCAGCAGTCCCGGGACAGCCGCCCACACTGAAGCTTTCTTT. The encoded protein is CASSPGTAAHTEAFF.